This T cell receptor beta chain was recorded in a study of blood T cell repertoires in COVID-19. Study context: The analysed material was cDNA or gDNA that came from T cells, B-cell-depleted T cells, or PBMCs.

This clone was observed once. Per the original methods: Estimated nucleated cell counts came from reference gene primer amplification. Sequencing was performed with immunoSEQ multiplex PCR; in TCRdb, only in-frame clones are kept and a portion is missing. V and J calls and clone size are those listed in that table; D and trimming were worked out from the DNA. The sample has 110,000 to 150,000 clones, around 80% seen once. The source material was peripheral blood. The TCR sequence derives from a man in his 70s who had recovered from COVID-19.

CDR3 in amino acids: CASRRDRDSNQPQHF. CDR3 coding DNA: TGTGCCAGCAGGAGGGACAGGGATAGCAATCAGCCCCAGCATTTT. V is TRBV27 and J is TRBJ1-5; 9 bases are a match to TRBD1. CDR3 length: 15 amino acids. Germline assignment: CDR1 MNHEY and CDR2 SMNVEV (reference sequence). After removal of 6 bases from V and 0 bases from J, the junction contained 3 bases not matched to a gene.